Listed below are T cell receptor beta chains from one sample, sequenced in a study of OX40 agonist ivuxolimab in advanced cancers. Assay used: immunoSEQ multiplex PCR; TCRdb lists only in-frame clones, some missing. The table has some 60,000 clones, about 90% seen once. The specimen was CD4+ or CD8+ T cells sorted from blood, collected in a trial of the OX40 agonist ivuxolimab. Source of these receptors: an adult with an advanced solid tumor such as melanoma, head and neck, liver or kidney cancer. The CDR3 runs from the conserved cysteine through the conserved F or W. The D gene is left open where the match is weak. Expanded clones are given a class, and other clones once, few, many or no size at all.

NA	TRBV9	TRBJ2-3	15	TRBD2	TGTGCCGGGAAAGAGCGGGGGGGGTCCACAGATACGCAGTATTTT	CAGKERGGSTDTQYF
many	TRBV11-2	TRBJ2-2	15	TRBD2	TGTGCCAGCAGCTTAGTAGCGGGGAGCACCGGGGAGCTGTTTTTT	CASSLVAGSTGELFF
NA	TRBV6-5	TRBJ2-3	15	NA	TGTGCCAGCAGTTACTCCCCGGGGAGCACAGATACGCAGTATTTT	CASSYSPGSTDTQYF
few	TRBV29-1	TRBJ1-5	13	TRBD1	TGCAGCGTTAAAACAGGGGGGGATCAGCCCCAGCATTTT	CSVKTGGDQPQHF
NA	TRBV27	TRBJ1-6	20	NA	NA	CASSLRFGPGGVGYNSPLHF
NA	TRBV14	TRBJ2-1	16	NA	TGTGCCAGCAGCCAAAGGGAAGGTTTATCCTACAATGAGCAGTTCTTC	CASSQREGLSYNEQFF
NA	TRBV7-9	TRBJ1-1	14	NA	TGTGCCAGCAGCTTAGAAACGGGGACGGCTGAAGCTTTCTTT	CASSLETGTAEAFF
NA	TRBV5-6	TRBJ2-1	15	NA	TGTGCCAGCAGCTTGGGTCTCCACACCTACAATGAGCAGTTCTTC	CASSLGLHTYNEQFF
NA	TRBV2	TRBJ1-2	13	NA	TGTGCCAGCAGTGGAGAGGGGGGGTATGGCTACACCTTC	CASSGEGGYGYTF
once	TRBV4-1	TRBJ2-5	17	TRBD2	TGCGCCAGCAGCCAAGGCCTAGCGGGGGGGCCTGGAGAGACCCAGTACTTC	CASSQGLAGGPGETQYF
NA	TRBV30	TRBJ1-5	12	NA	TGTGCCTGGGGTCAAAGGGGCCAGCCCCAGCATTTT	CAWGQRGQPQHF
once	TRBV28	TRBJ2-5	12	NA	TGTGCCATCCAGGGGTCCCCGGCGACCCAGTACTTC	CAIQGSPATQYF
NA	TRBV27	TRBJ2-5	13	TRBD1	TGTGCCAGCGGCCCTGACAGGGGGGAGACCCAGTACTTC	CASGPDRGETQYF
NA	TRBV9	TRBJ2-5	14	TRBD2	TGTGCCAGCAGCGTATCTAGCGGGGGTGAGACCCAGTACTTC	CASSVSSGGETQYF
few	TRBV19	TRBJ1-1	12	NA	TGTGCCAGTACCGCCCCGTGGGGTGAAGCTTTCTTT	CASTAPWGEAFF
NA	TRBV4-3	TRBJ2-4	14	NA	TGCGCCAGCAGCCAAGGGGGGAGGACAAACATTCAGTACTTC	CASSQGGRTNIQYF
NA	TRBV13	TRBJ2-1	16	NA	TGTGCCAGCAGCTTAAGGAAAGCGCCTCGCGGCAATGAGCAGTTCTTC	CASSLRKAPRGNEQFF
once	TRBV29-1	TRBJ2-1	15	TRBD2	TGCAGCGTCGAAAGACTAGCGGGAAAGAGAAATGAGCAGTTCTTC	CSVERLAGKRNEQFF
NA	TRBV7-2	TRBJ1-5	15	NA	TGTGCCAGCAGCTTAGTCGCCGACGGGAATCAGCCCCAGCATTTT	CASSLVADGNQPQHF
NA	TRBV6-6	TRBJ1-2	13	NA	TGTGCCAGCAGTTACCAGGTCGGCTACGGCTACACCTTC	CASSYQVGYGYTF
NA	TRBV4-2	TRBJ1-3	12	NA	TGTGCCAGCAGCCCAGACAGAGACACCATATATTTT	CASSPDRDTIYF
once	TRBV29-1	TRBJ2-7	11	TRBD1	TGCAGCGTCTTGACAGGGGTCGAGCAGTACTTC	CSVLTGVEQYF
NA	TRBV18	TRBJ1-5	16	TRBD1	TGTGCCAGCTCACCATCCGACAGGGGGAGCAATCAGCCCCAGCATTTT	CASSPSDRGSNQPQHF
NA	TRBV9	TRBJ2-7	18	TRBD2	TGTGCCAGCAGCGTAGGCTTGGGGAGCGGGAGTTTATCGTACGAGCAGTACTTC	CASSVGLGSGSLSYEQYF
NA	TRBV27	TRBJ2-7	16	TRBD2	TGTGCCAGCAGTCCCGCCTTAGCGCGGGAGCTGAACGAGCAGTACTTC	CASSPALARELNEQYF
NA	TRBV11-3	TRBJ2-2	18	TRBD1	TGTGCCAGCAGCTTAGGCCCGGGACAGGGGGTCAACACCGGGGAGCTGTTTTTT	CASSLGPGQGVNTGELFF
NA	TRBV7-7	TRBJ2-2	15	TRBD1	TGTGCCAGCAGCTCCGGAGGCAGGGGGTACGGGGAGCTGTTTTTT	CASSSGGRGYGELFF
NA	TRBV11-2	TRBJ2-1	15	TRBD2	TGTGCCAGCAGCTTAAGACTAGCGGGCTACAATGAGCAGTTCTTC	CASSLRLAGYNEQFF
NA	TRBV27	TRBJ2-6	13	NA	TGTGCCAGTACAGGGTTTGGGGCCAACGTCCTGACTTTC	CASTGFGANVLTF
few	TRBV19	TRBJ1-2	13	NA	TGTGCCAGTAGTATAAAAAAGGACTATGGCTACACCTTC	CASSIKKDYGYTF
NA	TRBV2	TRBJ1-1	15	NA	TGTGCCAGCACCCCCTGGGGAAGGGCGGACACTGAAGCTTTCTTT	CASTPWGRADTEAFF
NA	TRBV19	TRBJ1-6	15	NA	TGTGCCAGTAGTAGGGTGGACAGCTTGAATTCACCCCTCCACTTT	CASSRVDSLNSPLHF
NA	TRBV10-1	TRBJ2-1	14	NA	TGCGCCAGCAGCCCGACGGCCGGGGTTGGTGAGCAGTTCTTC	CASSPTAGVGEQFF
NA	TRBV11-3	TRBJ2-2	14	TRBD1	TGTGCCAGCAGCTTACAGGGGGCGACCGGGGAGCTGTTTTTT	CASSLQGATGELFF
NA	TRBV5-4	TRBJ2-7	13	NA	TGTGCCAGCAGCTGGCCGGGAACCTTGGAGCAGTACTTC	CASSWPGTLEQYF
NA	TRBV15	TRBJ1-2	17	TRBD1	TGTGCCACCAGCACCCGCTACCCGGGACAGGGCGCTTATGGCTACACCTTC	CATSTRYPGQGAYGYTF
NA	TRBV5-4	TRBJ2-7	15	TRBD1	TGTGCCAGCAGCTCGGGGACAGGGGGCTTCTACGAGCAGTACTTC	CASSSGTGGFYEQYF
NA	TRBV28	TRBJ1-3	16	NA	TGTGCCAGCAGTCCCCCCGGGCGGAGCTCTGGAAACACCATATATTTT	CASSPPGRSSGNTIYF
NA	TRBV5-4	TRBJ2-3	16	TRBD2	TGTGCCAGCAGCTCCCCAGCGGGGGGTGGCGCAGATACGCAGTATTTT	CASSSPAGGGADTQYF